This T cell receptor (beta chain) appears in the sequencing data of a study of control samples from healthy donors and cancer patients. The repertoire was sequenced with immunoSEQ multiplex PCR; TCRdb's copy has only in-frame clones and lacks some. In the table there are roughly 120,000 clones, 80% to 90% of which are singletons. V lost 2 bases and J 5 bases, leaving 9 bases between the germline ends. Germline V gives CDR1 LGHDT, CDR2 YNNKEL (reference sequence). CDR3 size: 14 residues. The V and J genes are TRBV3-1 (or the pseudogene TRBV3-2) and TRBJ2-2, with D tentatively TRBD2 (5 bases). The sequenced material came from PBMCs. This sequence originates from a woman between 45 and 65 years old with colorectal cancer. The CDR3 region is CASSQSRGTGELFF. In DNA, the CDR3 is TGTGCCAGCAGCCAAAGTCGGGGAACCGGGGAGCTGTTTTTT.